The text below deals with one T cell receptor (beta chain). Which antigen it targets is not known. Per-base quality was not reported, and no clone a single base away is much larger than it. The data originate from a study of T cells in narcolepsy (dated by TCRdb to the late 2010s). In the study overall: Healthy control donors were enrolled in the study alongside patients who had narcolepsy type 1 or type 2 (NT1, NT2). The study used TCR Vbeta sequencing to track clonotypes in blood and CSF while looking for autoreactive T cells in narcolepsy patients that target self-antigens of hypocretin neurons (hypocretin, TRIB2).

Library preparation employed the immunoSEQ multiplex PCR assay. In TCRdb, the immuneACCESS table is reduced to in-frame sequences with V and J assigned. These tables do not hold every clone; where another copy was compared, an unresolved V gene accounts for under half, and the others remain unexplained. The sample yields tens of thousands of clones; roughly 83% were counted once. 0.7% to 0.75% of the sample is taken by the ten largest. CDR1 is given as WSHSY and CDR2 as SAAADI, both from the germline V gene. Trimming removed 6 bases from V and 5 bases from J; the gene matches leave 9 bases unexplained. Measured from the cysteine to the phenylalanine, the CDR3 is 14 residues long. The CDR3 DNA has 42 bases and is translated from base 1. The investigation overall reported the following: Numbers of sequenced blood memory CD4+ clonotypes were comparable, with averages of approximately 39,000 in patients and approximately 33,000 in controls. Autoreactive clonotypes were reported to be detected serially in the blood of the same patients and of different patients, but not in the blood of healthy controls. In plots comparing CSF and blood CD4+ T cell clonotypes from the same patient, HCRT-specific and TRIB2-specific autoreactive clonotypes were highlighted. No sequences matching autoreactive T cell clones were present in some of the blood memory CD4+ repertoires from patients and controls.

For TCR Vbeta sequencing, memory CD4+ T cells were sorted ex vivo from the peripheral blood of narcolepsy patients and healthy controls. The rearrangement combines TRBV10-2 with TRBJ2-5, with 7 middle bases fitting TRBD1. The sequencing input was CD45RA- memory CD4+ T cells from PBMCs. This sample's cell subset or site label indicates: memory T cells sorted ex vivo from peripheral blood. The TCR originated in a human donor with narcolepsy. The nucleotide sequence is TGCGCCAGCAGAGCTACAGGGGTTGGTGAGACCCAGTACTTC. Its protein product is CASRATGVGETQYF.